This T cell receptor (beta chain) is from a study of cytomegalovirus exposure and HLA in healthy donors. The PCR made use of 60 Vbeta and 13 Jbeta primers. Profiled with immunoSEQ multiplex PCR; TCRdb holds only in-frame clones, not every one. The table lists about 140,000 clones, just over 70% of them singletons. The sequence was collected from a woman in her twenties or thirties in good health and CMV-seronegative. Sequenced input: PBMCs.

CDR3 sequence: CASHGEVIGGYTF. The CDR3, as DNA: TGCGCCAGCCACGGGGAGGTCATCGGAGGCTACACCTTC. The J gene is TRBJ1-2, the V gene TRBV10-2; D is unresolved. From germline, CDR1 is WSHSY and CDR2 SAAADI. V lost 8 bases and J lost 8, with 18 bases in between. The CDR3 length is 13 residues.